These T cell receptor beta chains were read from a single sample in a study of blood T cell repertoires in COVID-19. Clones were sequenced by immunoSEQ multiplex PCR, and TCRdb holds only the in-frame ones, with some missing. Among about 95,000 clones listed, around 90% were seen once. The sequenced material came from peripheral blood. These receptors were collected from a woman between 50 and 59 years old in a cohort sampled during active COVID-19. Each CDR3 is given with its conserved first and last residue. Each record gives: D gene, clone size, J gene, V gene, CDR3 protein, CDR3 DNA. The D gene is left open where the match is weak. Clone size is stated in some rows and not others, as once, few, many or a class when expanded.

- | - | TRBJ1-2 | TRBV19 | CASSVDKNYGYTF | TGTGCCAGTAGTGTCGACAAAAACTATGGCTACACCTTC
- | - | TRBJ1-1 | TRBV4-1 | CASSEYLGRDDEAFF | TGCGCCAGCAGCGAATACTTGGGCAGGGATGATGAAGCTTTCTTT
- | - | TRBJ1-4 | TRBV29-1 | CSALQGPGEKLFF | TGCAGCGCCTTACAGGGTCCGGGTGAAAAACTGTTTTTT
TRBD2 | once | TRBJ2-1 | TRBV14 | CASSQGFTGGFSYNEQFF | TGTGCCAGCAGCCAAGGTTTCACGGGAGGCTTCTCCTACAATGAGCAGTTCTTC
TRBD2 | - | TRBJ2-4 | TRBV5-1 | CASSLGASGLQNIQYF | TGCGCCAGCAGCTTGGGGGCTAGCGGGTTGCAAAACATTCAGTACTTC
TRBD1 | - | TRBJ2-1 | TRBV27 | CASSLPFKTGTNNEQFF | TGTGCCAGCAGTTTACCCTTCAAGACAGGGACGAACAATGAGCAGTTCTTC
TRBD1 | - | TRBJ1-1 | TRBV2 | CASWDSPGTEAFF | TGTGCCAGCTGGGACAGCCCGGGCACTGAAGCTTTCTTT
- | - | TRBJ1-1 | TRBV19 | CASKQKNTEAFF | TGTGCCAGTAAACAGAAGAACACTGAAGCTTTCTTT
- | few | TRBJ2-2 | TRBV9 | CASSPNQGAPGELFF | TGTGCCAGCAGCCCTAACCAGGGTGCTCCCGGGGAGCTGTTTTTT
- | - | TRBJ2-1 | TRBV3-1/TRBV3-2 | CASSQETGGNEQFF | TGTGCCAGCAGCCAAGAGACAGGCGGTAATGAGCAGTTCTTC
- | - | TRBJ2-1 | TRBV25-1 | CASTGLGWEDEQFF | TGTGCCAGCACCGGGTTGGGGTGGGAGGATGAGCAGTTCTTC
- | - | TRBJ1-6 | TRBV27 | CASTKSTDLPPSYNSPLHF | TGTGCCAGCACAAAATCCACGGACTTGCCTCCCTCCTATAATTCACCCCTCCACTTT
- | few | TRBJ1-1 | TRBV6-5 | CATENPAGTEAFF | TGTGCCACCGAGAACCCCGCCGGGACTGAAGCTTTCTTT
TRBD1 | - | TRBJ1-2 | TRBV27 | CASSQGQGALGYTF | TGTGCCAGCAGCCAGGGACAGGGGGCCTTGGGCTACACCTTC
- | - | TRBJ2-7 | TRBV5-1 | CASSLAGTHYEQYF | TGCGCCAGCAGCTTGGCGGGGACACATTACGAGCAGTACTTC
- | - | TRBJ2-7 | TRBV4-1 | CASSQEPVARYEQYF | TGCGCCAGCAGCCAAGAACCAGTCGCCCGATACGAGCAGTACTTC
TRBD1 | - | TRBJ1-6 | TRBV10-3 | CAISDGTAFKLHF | TGTGCCATCAGTGACGGGACAGCCTTTAAGCTCCACTTT
TRBD1 | - | TRBJ1-5 | TRBV10-3 | CAVGQADQPQHF | TGTGCCGTCGGACAGGCTGATCAGCCCCAGCATTTT
TRBD1 | - | TRBJ1-2 | TRBV24-1 | CATSDRTGNGYTF | TGTGCCACCAGTGACCGGACAGGAAATGGCTACACCTTC
TRBD1 | - | TRBJ1-5 | TRBV6-5 | CASSPDRGGQPQHF | TGTGCCAGCAGTCCCGACAGGGGTGGTCAGCCCCAGCATTTT
- | - | TRBJ1-2 | TRBV12-3/TRBV12-4 | CASRQGNYGYTF | TGTGCCAGCAGACAGGGAAACTATGGCTACACCTTC
- | - | TRBJ1-6 | TRBV6-5 | CASSRREWGSPLHF | TGTGCCAGCAGTCGCCGGGAATGGGGTTCACCCCTCCACTTT
- | - | TRBJ2-7 | TRBV11-3 | CASSLERGNEQYF | TGTGCCAGCAGCTTAGAACGGGGGAACGAGCAGTACTTC
- | - | TRBJ1-2 | TRBV10-3 | CAISDNKNYGYTF | TGTGCCATCAGTGATAACAAGAACTATGGCTACACCTTC
TRBD1 | - | TRBJ2-1 | TRBV19 | CASTSLGQRLYNEQFF | TGTGCCAGTACCTCATTGGGACAGAGACTCTACAATGAGCAGTTCTTC
TRBD2 | - | TRBJ2-7 | TRBV7-8 | CASSSLRTSVYEQYF | TGTGCCAGCAGCTCCCTCCGGACTAGCGTCTACGAGCAGTACTTC
TRBD1 | - | TRBJ1-5 | TRBV7-8 | CASSLRWDRLGNQPQHF | TGTGCCAGCAGCTTAAGGTGGGACAGGTTGGGCAATCAGCCCCAGCATTTT